These 20 T cell receptor beta chains originate from one sample sequenced in a study of chemoradiotherapy in HPV16-positive cancers. Method: immunoSEQ multiplex PCR; TCRdb's copy keeps in-frame clones and lacks some. Among tens of thousands of clones listed, around 90% were seen once. Sequences were derived from blood, sampled from a patient who underwent chemoradiotherapy. The source of these receptors is a human donor with HPV-associated anogenital cancer.

The CDR3 sequence: CASSLKGGTDTQYF. The CDR3 DNA is TGTGCCAGCAGCTTGAAGGGCGGCACAGATACGCAGTATTTT. The V call is TRBV5-8, the J call TRBJ2-3; the D is unclear. The CDR3 sequence is 14 residues long. CDR1 is SGHTS and CDR2 is YDEGEE in the germline V gene. Trimming cost V 1 base and J 1 base, with 7 bases left between them.

The rearrangement uses TRBV5-1 and TRBJ1-4; no firm D call. Germline V CDR1 and CDR2: SGHRS, YFSETQ. V was trimmed by 6 bases and J by 5 bases, leaving 5 bases between them. The CDR3 consists of 11 residues. CDR3 region: CASNPNEKLFF. The CDR3 DNA sequence: TGCGCCAGCAACCCAAATGAAAAACTGTTTTTT.

The chain links TRBV18 to TRBJ1-5; 9 bases agree with TRBD1. With 3 bases clipped from V and 6 bases from J, the junction kept 3 bases outside the gene matches. The germline CDR1 and CDR2 sequences are KGHSH and LQKENI. The CDR3 length is 14 residues. CDR3 amino acids: CASSPGQGGQPQHF. As DNA, the CDR3 is TGTGCCAGCTCACCGGGACAGGGCGGTCAGCCCCAGCATTTT.

The V call is TRBV18, the J call TRBJ2-3; 9 bases fit TRBD1. CDR1 is KGHSH, CDR2 LQKENI, per germline. The CDR3 has 16 amino acids. The V segment lost 5 bases and the J segment 0 bases; nucleotides outside the gene matches: 6. The CDR3, as DNA: TGTGCCAGCTCAGAACAGGGGGCCTTTAGCACAGATACGCAGTATTTT. Its protein product is CASSEQGAFSTDTQYF.

This clone is medium-sized within its sample. This chain uses TRBV27 with TRBJ1-1, with D uncertain. The CDR3 consists of 15 residues. Per germline, CDR1 MNHEY and CDR2 SMNVEV (reference sequence). V was clipped by 3 bases and J by 1 base, with 12 bases between them. The CDR3 is CASSFWPVQNTEAFF. In DNA form, the CDR3 reads TGTGCCAGCAGTTTTTGGCCAGTCCAGAACACTGAAGCTTTCTTT.

The V call is TRBV7-9, the J call TRBJ2-1; 8 positions agree with TRBD1. The CDR3 length is 18 residues. Losses at the gene ends were 3 bases for V and 5 bases for J; bases not matched to a gene: 15. The germline gives CDR1 SEHNR, CDR2 FQNEAQ (reference sequence). CDR3 bases: TGTGCCAGCAGCTTTGGGAGACAGGGGATCCCCCTAGACAATGAGCAGTTCTTC. This sequence encodes CASSFGRQGIPLDNEQFF.

V is TRBV18 and J is TRBJ2-5, with a weak D call TRBD2 (5 bases). The CDR3 is 13 amino acids. Germline-derived CDR1 and CDR2 are KGHSH and LQKENI. The V gene lost 6 bases and the J gene lost 2 bases, with 10 bases spanning the gap. The chain's CDR3 is CASSSDLQETQYF. CDR3 nucleotide sequence: TGTGCCAGCTCGTCGGACTTACAAGAGACCCAGTACTTC.

This clone has a single count. The V gene is TRBV2, the J gene TRBJ1-6, with TRBD1 matching over 7 bases. V trimming: 4 bases; J trimming: 3 bases; junction bases outside the gene matches: 3. CDR1 is SNHLY, CDR2 FYNNEI, per germline. This CDR3 has 15 amino acids. The CDR3 nucleotides are TGTGCCAGCAGTGCAGGGGGAGGCTATAATTCACCCCTCCACTTT. Translating gives CASSAGGGYNSPLHF.

This clone was seen just once. The rearrangement joins TRBV9 to TRBJ1-6; D uncertain. The germline gives CDR1 SGDLS, CDR2 YYNGEE. V lost 3 bases and J lost 9, with 16 bases in between. There are 15 residues in the CDR3. The CDR3 coding sequence is TGTGCCAGCAGCGCCCTCTGGACCGCCGGTTCACCCCTCCACTTT. This encodes CASSALWTAGSPLHF.

This chain joins TRBV7-7 and TRBJ1-3; D gene unclear. V was trimmed by 5 bases and J by 0 bases, leaving 14 bases between them. This CDR3 region has 16 residues. Germline lookup yields CDR1 SSHAT and CDR2 FNYEAQ (reference sequence). This chain's CDR3 is CASSPIVGPSGNTIYF. CDR3 in DNA: TGTGCCAGCAGCCCGATAGTAGGGCCCTCTGGAAACACCATATATTTT.

This rearrangement joins TRBV5-6 to TRBJ1-4, with D possibly matching TRBD1 (5 bases). CDR1 and CDR2 from the germline V gene are SGHDT and YYEEEE. CDR3 length: 14 amino acids. V was clipped by 1 base and J by 8 bases, with 12 bases between them. CDR3 in DNA: TGTGCCAGCAGCTTGCTCCAGGGCAACGAAAAACTGTTTTTT. This gives the protein CASSLLQGNEKLFF.

The chain recombines TRBV7-8 with TRBJ1-4, with 9 bases fitting TRBD1. This CDR3 comprises 14 residues. CDR1 SGHVS and CDR2 FQNEAQ come from the germline V gene. V was pared by 4 bases and J by 5 bases, with 2 bases of the junction left unmatched. In DNA form, the CDR3 reads TGTGCCAGCAGCTCGACAGGGGGGAATGAAAAACTGTTTTTT. This codes for CASSSTGGNEKLFF.

The chain couples TRBV4-1 to TRBJ2-3; tentative D call: TRBD2 (5 bases). The CDR3 loop spans 16 amino acids. V was shortened by 1 base and J by 1 base, with 12 bases between the two germline ends. In germline, CDR1 is MGHRA, CDR2 YSYEKL. This chain's CDR3 is CASSQAPAARTDTQYF. The CDR3 region has the DNA TGCGCCAGCAGCCAAGCGCCAGCGGCCCGCACAGATACGCAGTATTTT.

Here the CDR3 reads CSAFQGAAFF. The CDR3 nucleotides read TGCAGTGCCTTCCAGGGGGCGGCTTTCTTT. The rearrangement joins TRBV20-1 to TRBJ1-1; the match to TRBD1 covers 8 bases. Trimming took 6 bases from V and 11 from J; bases not matched to a gene: 5. Germline CDR1 DFQATT, CDR2 SNEGSKA (reference sequence). This CDR3 contains 10 residues.

This rearrangement joins TRBV9 to TRBJ2-3; D unresolved. The CDR3 is 15 amino acids. V was pared by 0 bases and J by 2 bases, with 10 bases between. Germline V lookup: CDR1 SGDLS, CDR2 YYNGEE. The CDR3 sequence is CASSVVGSSTDTQYF. In nucleotides, the CDR3 is TGTGCCAGCAGCGTAGTAGGCTCTTCCACAGATACGCAGTATTTT.

V gene TRBV6-5 combines with J gene TRBJ2-7; maybe TRBD1 (6 bases). Germline-derived CDR1 and CDR2 are MNHEY and SVGAGI. V dropped 4 bases and J dropped 6 bases, with 13 bases sitting between them. The CDR3 contains 13 residues. The CDR3 coding sequence is TGTGCCAGCAGTTCGGCAGGGGCAATCGAGCAGTACTTC. Residues: CASSSAGAIEQYF.

This clone was found a few times. The J gene is TRBJ1-5, the V gene TRBV6-6; D is ambiguous. Germline assignment: CDR1 MNHNY and CDR2 SVGAGI (reference sequence). CDR3 length: 16 residues. Trimming removed 6 bases from V and 7 bases from J, with 22 bases in between. CDR3 sequence: CASSLRTLGPDQPQHF. The DNA of the CDR3 is TGTGCCAGCAGCCTACGCACCTTGGGCCCGGACCAGCCCCAGCATTTT.

The chain carries TRBV30 and TRBJ2-6; TRBD2 might be the D (6 bases). CDR1 is GTSNPN, CDR2 SVGIG, per germline (reference sequence). The CDR3 covers 14 residues. The V and J ends lost 8 bases and 1 base respectively, with 12 bases between them. The chain's CDR3 is CARSGGSGANVLTF. In DNA, the CDR3 is TGTGCCCGATCTGGGGGGTCTGGGGCCAACGTCCTGACTTTC.

In this sample, this clone turned up once. J is TRBJ1-1 and V is TRBV5-1; D gene ambiguous. This CDR3 is 12 amino acids long. Deletions cut 0 bases from V and 2 bases from J, with 2 bases between. Germline CDR1 and CDR2: SGHRS and YFSETQ. The CDR3 here is CASSLVNTEAFF. The CDR3 DNA reads TGCGCCAGCAGCTTGGTTAACACTGAAGCTTTCTTT.

The chain joins TRBV6-1 to TRBJ1-1; D is unresolved. V lost 3 bases, J lost 1 base, and 6 bases lay in between. This CDR3 is built from 13 residues. CDR1 and CDR2 (germline): MNHNS, SASEGT. The CDR3 here is CASSDWGNTEAFF. The CDR3 DNA follows: TGTGCCAGCAGTGACTGGGGGAACACTGAAGCTTTCTTT.